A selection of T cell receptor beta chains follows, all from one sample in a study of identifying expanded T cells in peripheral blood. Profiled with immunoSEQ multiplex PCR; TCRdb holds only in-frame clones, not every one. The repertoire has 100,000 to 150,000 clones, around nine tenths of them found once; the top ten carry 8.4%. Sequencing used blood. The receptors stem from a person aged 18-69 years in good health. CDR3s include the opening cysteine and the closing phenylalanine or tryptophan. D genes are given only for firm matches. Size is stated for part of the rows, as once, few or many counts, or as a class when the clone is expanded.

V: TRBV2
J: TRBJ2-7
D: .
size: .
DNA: TGTGCCAGCAGGGATAATCCGGGGCGCTCCTCCTACGAGCAGTACTTC
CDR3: CASRDNPGRSSYEQYF

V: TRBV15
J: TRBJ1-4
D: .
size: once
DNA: TGTGCCACCAGCAGAGATCTGTTCACAACTAATGAAAAACTGTTTTTT
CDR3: CATSRDLFTTNEKLFF

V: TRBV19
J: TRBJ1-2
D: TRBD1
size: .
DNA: TGTGCCACGGCCCCGGGACAGGCCTATGGCTACACCTTC
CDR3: CATAPGQAYGYTF

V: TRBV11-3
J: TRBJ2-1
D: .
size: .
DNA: TGTGCCAGCAGCTTATTGAACAATGAGCAGTTCTTC
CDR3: CASSLLNNEQFF

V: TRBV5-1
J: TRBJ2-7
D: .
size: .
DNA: TGCGCCAGCAGCCCGGACGGGGGCCGCCTAGCGATCTTC
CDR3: CASSPDGGRLAIF

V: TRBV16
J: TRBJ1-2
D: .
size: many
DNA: TGTGCCAGCAGCCAATCGGGTCCGTATGGCTACACCTTC
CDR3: CASSQSGPYGYTF

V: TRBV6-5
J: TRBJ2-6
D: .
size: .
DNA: TGTGCCAGCAGTTCAAACAGTGCTGGGGCCAACGTCCTGACTTTC
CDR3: CASSSNSAGANVLTF

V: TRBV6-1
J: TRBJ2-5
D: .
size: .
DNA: TGTGCCAGCAGGTCGGAGGCACAAGAGACCCAGTACTTC
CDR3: CASRSEAQETQYF

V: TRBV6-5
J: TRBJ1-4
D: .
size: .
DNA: TGTGCCAGCAGTTCCGGACAGGAAAAACTGTTTTTT
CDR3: CASSSGQEKLFF

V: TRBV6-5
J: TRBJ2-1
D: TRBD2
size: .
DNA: TGTGCCAGCAGTTACCGTACTAGCGGGAGAACGGTGCAGTTCTTC
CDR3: CASSYRTSGRTVQFF

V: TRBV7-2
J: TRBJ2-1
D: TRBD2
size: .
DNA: TGTGCCAGCAGCCAGCGCGGGCGGGGGGCAGCCTACAATGAGCAGTTCTTC
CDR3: CASSQRGRGAAYNEQFF

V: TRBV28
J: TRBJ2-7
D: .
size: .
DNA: TGTGCTAGTAGTCCCTACGAGCAGTACTTC
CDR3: CASSPYEQYF

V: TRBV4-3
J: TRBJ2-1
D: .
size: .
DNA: TGCGCCAGCAGCCAACTAGGGTCCTACTACAATGAGCAGTTCTTC
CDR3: CASSQLGSYYNEQFF

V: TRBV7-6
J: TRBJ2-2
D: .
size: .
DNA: TGTGCCAGCACCCCTGGGACGGGGAACACCGGGGAGCTGTTTTTT
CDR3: CASTPGTGNTGELFF

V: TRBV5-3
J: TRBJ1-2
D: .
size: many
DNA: TGTGCCAGCAGCTTTGGACACCATGAAGGCTACACCTTC
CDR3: CASSFGHHEGYTF

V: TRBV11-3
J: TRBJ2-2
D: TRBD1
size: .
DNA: TGTGCCAGCAGCATCGCCGGGACAGTGAGCGGGGAGCTGTTTTTT
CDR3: CASSIAGTVSGELFF

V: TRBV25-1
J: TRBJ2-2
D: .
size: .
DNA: TGTGCCAGCACCCCGGGAGCCGGGGAGCTGTTTTTT
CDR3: CASTPGAGELFF

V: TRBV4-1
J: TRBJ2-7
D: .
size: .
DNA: TGCGCCAGCAGCCAAGAGCAGGGGCCTGTTTACGAGCAGTACTTC
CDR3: CASSQEQGPVYEQYF

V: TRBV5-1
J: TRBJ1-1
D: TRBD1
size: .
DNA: TGCGCCAGCAGCTTATCAGGGGGCCGGAACACTGAAGCTTTCTTT
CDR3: CASSLSGGRNTEAFF

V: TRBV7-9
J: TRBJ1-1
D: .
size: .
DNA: TGTGCCAGCAGCTTACTTGTAAAGAACACTGAAGCTTTCTTT
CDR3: CASSLLVKNTEAFF

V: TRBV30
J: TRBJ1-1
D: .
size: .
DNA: TGTGCCTGGGGTCGGTTGGGGGCTGAAGCTTTCTTT
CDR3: CAWGRLGAEAFF

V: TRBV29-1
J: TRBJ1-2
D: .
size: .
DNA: TGCAGCGTAAAGGATTTAGGCTACACCTTC
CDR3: CSVKDLGYTF

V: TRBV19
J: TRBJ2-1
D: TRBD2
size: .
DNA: TGTGCCAGTCGACCGGGACTAGCGGACAATGAGCAGTTCTTC
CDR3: CASRPGLADNEQFF

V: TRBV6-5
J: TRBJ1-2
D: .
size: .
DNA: TGTGCCAGCAGCTTTGGACACCATGAAGGCTACACCTTC
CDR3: CASSFGHHEGYTF

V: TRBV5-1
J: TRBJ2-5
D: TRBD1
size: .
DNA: TGCGCCAGCAGTGTAATAGCCGGGACAGGGGAGCGAGAGACCCAGTACTTC
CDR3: CASSVIAGTGERETQYF

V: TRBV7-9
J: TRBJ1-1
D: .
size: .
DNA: TGTGCCAGCAGCGTAGGGGTCTTAGAAGCTTTCTTT
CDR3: CASSVGVLEAFF

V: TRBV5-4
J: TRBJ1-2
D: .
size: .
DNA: TGTGCCAGCAGCTTGGAGAGGGCCCGGGAAGGCTACACCTTC
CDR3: CASSLERAREGYTF

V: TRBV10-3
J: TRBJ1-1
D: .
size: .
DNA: TGTGCCATCACCGAGGGAGGGAAGGAAGCTTTCTTT
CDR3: CAITEGGKEAFF

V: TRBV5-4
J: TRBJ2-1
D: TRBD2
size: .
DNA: TGTGCCAGCACCCGAGGGAGCGGGGGATACAATGAGCAGTTCTTC
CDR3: CASTRGSGGYNEQFF

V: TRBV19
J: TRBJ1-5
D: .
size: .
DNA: TGTGCCAGTAGTATAGATGGGGATCAGCCCCAGCATTTT
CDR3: CASSIDGDQPQHF